The 20 T cell receptor beta chains given below trace back to one sample, sequenced in a study of patients and donors after allogeneic stem cell transplantation. MiXCR was run by TCRdb on the RT-PCR reads, yielding one entry per CDR3 protein. The sample includes some 960,000 distinct CDR3 sequences, about a sixth of them seen just once. Sequencing used blood, either unsorted or a sorted T cell fraction (not recorded which). Receptors were obtained from a human donor who was either an allogeneic HSCT recipient or a stem cell or donor lymphocyte infusion donor (not recorded which). It is not recorded whose cells these are; they may come from a transplant donor.

This clonotype was seen ten or more times. This chain connects TRBV5-1 to TRBJ2-1, with 9 bases fitting TRBD2. The CDR3 loop spans 15 amino acids. Germline CDR1 is SGHRS and CDR2 is YFSETQ. The V segment lost 4 bases and the J segment 7 bases; nucleotides outside the gene matches: 9. CDR3 region: CASSQGGGARNEQFF. The CDR3 bases are TGCGCCAGCAGCCAAGGCGGGGGGGCTCGTAATGAGCAGTTCTTC.

The V and J genes are TRBV3-1 and TRBJ2-3; D remains ambiguous. V dropped 2 bases and J dropped 1 base, with 10 bases sitting between them. This CDR3 contains 15 residues. Germline CDR1 reads LGHDT; CDR2 reads YNNKEL (reference sequence). The CDR3 here is CASSQRSRRTDTQYF. The CDR3 coding sequence is TGTGCCAGCAGCCAAAGGTCGAGACGCACAGATACGCAGTATTTT.

This clonotype was detected only a few times. V usage is TRBV27 and J usage is TRBJ2-5; 13 nucleotides match TRBD2. CDR3 size: 15 residues. Germline trimming cut 7 bases from V and 3 bases from J; bases unmatched to any gene: 5. The germline V gene has CDR1 MNHEY and CDR2 SMNVEV (reference sequence). The CDR3 coding sequence is TGTGCCAGCAAAGGACTAGCGGGAGATAAAGAGACCCAGTACTTC. Residues: CASKGLAGDKETQYF.

This chain connects TRBV29-1 to TRBJ1-2; tentative D call: TRBD1 (5 bases). The germline V gene encodes CDR1 SQVTM and CDR2 ANQGSEA. V was pared by 6 bases and J by 3 bases, with 20 bases between. CDR3 length: 15 amino acids. DNA for the CDR3: TGCAGCGTCCCCCCCCAGGGCAGAGGAGACTATGGCTACACCTTC. It specifies CSVPPQGRGDYGYTF.

The chain employs TRBV30 and TRBJ2-5; D may match TRBD1 or TRBD2 (5 bases each). Germline V gives CDR1 GTSNPN, CDR2 SVGIG (reference sequence). The CDR3 has 12 residues. The V gene lost 0 bases and the J gene lost 14 bases, with 16 bases spanning the gap. CDR3 region: CAWSVWETVLYF. For the CDR3, the DNA is TGTGCCTGGAGTGTATGGGAGACAGTTCTATACTTC.

Only one count was recorded for this clonotype. The rearrangement uses TRBV12-3 or TRBV12-4 and TRBJ2-3, with D tentatively TRBD2 (5 bases). V was pared by 3 bases and J by 2 bases, with 9 bases between. CDR3 length: 14 amino acids. This CDR3 is CASSFERATDTQYF. CDR3 DNA sequence: TGTGCCAGCAGTTTCGAGAGGGCCACAGATACGCAGTATTTT.

In nucleotides, the CDR3 is TGTGCCAGCAGCTTAACGGGAGGACAGGGCAATGAGCAGTTCTTC. Residues: CASSLTGGQGNEQFF. The rearrangement joins TRBV7-3 to TRBJ2-1, with 8 nucleotides matching TRBD1. Germline CDR1 is SGHTA and CDR2 is FQGTGA. The CDR3 sequence is 15 residues long. The ends lost 0 bases at V and 6 bases at J; junction bases unmatched: 4.

In its sample, this clonotype was seen a few times. CDR3 protein: CATSDGNRWQFF. The CDR3 nucleotides are TGTGCCACCAGTGATGGAAACCGGTGGCAGTTCTTC. The genes are TRBV24-1 and TRBJ2-1; D unclear. This CDR3 is 12 amino acids long. Trimming left V 3 bases short and J 12 bases short, with 11 bases between. Germline CDR1 KGHDR, CDR2 SFDVKD.

The chain joins TRBV12-3 or TRBV12-4 to TRBJ2-7; D might be TRBD1 (6 bases). The CDR3 sequence is 15 residues long. V was clipped by 3 bases and J by 0 bases, with 12 bases between them. CDR3 bases: TGTGCCAGCAGTTTCGCAGACAGGACCTCCTACGAGCAGTACTTC. This codes for CASSFADRTSYEQYF.

The chain couples TRBV29-1 to TRBJ2-3; a weak D match, TRBD2 (6 bases). The CDR3 is 14 amino acids. CDR1 and CDR2 from the germline V gene are SQVTM and ANQGSEA. V lost 5 bases to trimming and J lost 3 bases, with 15 bases between them. The DNA for the CDR3 is TGCAGCGTTACTACGGGTGGGGGGACAGATACGCAGTATTTT. This codes for CSVTTGGGTDTQYF.

The gene calls are TRBV15 and TRBJ1-1, with unresolved D. This CDR3 has 13 residues. V lost 0 bases, J lost 8 bases, and 10 bases lay in between. Germline V CDR1 and CDR2: LNHNV, YYDKDF (reference sequence). This chain's CDR3 is CATSRDRGREAFF. The CDR3 nucleotides are TGTGCCACCAGCAGAGATCGAGGTCGGGAAGCTTTCTTT.

This clonotype was seen a few times. V and J are TRBV29-1 and TRBJ2-3; 9 bases are shared with TRBD1. This CDR3 has 16 amino acids. The trim removed 4 bases at V and 4 bases at J, leaving 12 bases unmatched. Per the germline V gene, CDR1 is SQVTM and CDR2 is ANQGSEA. The CDR3 spells CSVGKKDRGFSDTQYF. The CDR3 DNA sequence: TGCAGCGTTGGAAAAAAGGACAGGGGTTTCTCAGATACGCAGTATTTT.

The chain has TRBV6-1 and TRBJ1-5; D not certain. This CDR3 has 13 residues. Trimming stripped 7 bases from V and 3 bases from J, with 10 bases between. The germline gives CDR1 MNHNS, CDR2 SASEGT. CDR3 DNA: TGTGCCAGCATCGGTAAGGTCAATCAGCCCCAGCATTTT. Its translation is CASIGKVNQPQHF.

The sample holds a few counts of this clonotype. This chain links TRBV28 with TRBJ2-7; 8 bases map to TRBD1. The CDR3 has 14 amino acids. Germline CDR1 MDHEN, CDR2 SYDVKM. The ends lost 8 bases at V and 0 bases at J; junction bases unmatched: 6. The DNA for the CDR3 is TGTGCCAGCCGTACAGGGGGGAACTCCTACGAGCAGTACTTC. Amino acid sequence: CASRTGGNSYEQYF.

This clonotype was counted at least ten times. The CDR3 reads CASSHGLAGSYNEQFF. In DNA, the CDR3 is TGCGCCAGCAGCCATGGACTAGCGGGTTCCTACAATGAGCAGTTCTTC. The chain is built from TRBV5-1 and TRBJ2-1; 11 nucleotides line up with TRBD2. V shed 4 bases, J shed 1 base, and the junction held 4 bases outside the gene matches. The CDR3 totals 16 residues. In germline, CDR1 is SGHRS, CDR2 YFSETQ.

Many counts were recorded for this clonotype. V and J are TRBV27 and TRBJ1-1, with D possibly TRBD1 on 5 matching bases. The length of the CDR3 is 12 residues. Germline-derived CDR1 and CDR2 are MNHEY and SMNVEV (reference sequence). V shed 10 bases and J shed 4 bases, with 13 bases lying between them. This chain's CDR3 is CATRSGITEAFF. CDR3 bases: TGTGCCACCCGTTCAGGGATCACTGAAGCTTTCTTT.

This chain joins TRBV27 and TRBJ2-1; 7 bases match TRBD2. The ends lost 6 bases at V and 0 bases at J; junction bases unmatched: 8. The germline V gene has CDR1 MNHEY and CDR2 SMNVEV (reference sequence). CDR3 size: 16 residues. CDR3 amino acids: CASSKLATSSYNEQFF. CDR3 sequence (DNA): TGTGCCAGCAGCAAACTAGCGACAAGCTCCTACAATGAGCAGTTCTTC.

This clonotype has more than one count but fewer than ten. The gene calls are TRBV6-5 and TRBJ2-2, with unresolved D. Trimming removed 2 bases from V and 6 bases from J, with 10 bases in between. This CDR3 region has 14 residues. CDR1 and CDR2 (germline): MNHEY, SVGAGI. CDR3 amino acids: CASSYADLSGELFF. The CDR3 DNA follows: TGTGCCAGCAGTTACGCTGACTTATCCGGGGAGCTGTTTTTT.

This clonotype was detected a few times. The chain recombines TRBV5-1 with TRBJ2-7; D possibly corresponds to TRBD2 (5 bases). V lost 4 bases and J 4 bases, leaving 15 bases between the germline ends. Germline V CDR1 and CDR2: SGHRS, YFSETQ. This CDR3 region has 14 residues. In DNA form, the CDR3 reads TGCGCCAGCAGCCTCGGGAACCTTGGATACGAGCAGTACTTC. It specifies CASSLGNLGYEQYF.

DNA of the CDR3: TGTGCCAGCAGCTCCAGAAAGGACAGACTGTTTTTT. This encodes CASSSRKDRLFF. The chain recombines TRBV7-2 with TRBJ2-2, with D perhaps TRBD1 (6 bases). V shed 4 bases and J shed 14 bases, with 14 bases lying between them. The CDR3 sequence is 12 residues long. Per the germline V gene, CDR1 is SGHTA and CDR2 is FQGNSA.